This T cell receptor (beta chain) was sequenced for a study of blood T cell repertoires in COVID-19 (dated by TCRdb to between 2020 and 2021). For the study in its entirety: Samples from collaborators originated in the United States, Italy and Spain and spanned both the acute and convalescent phases of COVID-19. The material from the prospective study consisted of cDNA or gDNA derived from T cells, B-cell-depleted T cells, or PBMCs. Deeply sampled blood TCRbeta repertoires from subjects exposed to, actively infected with, or recovered from COVID-19 were included in the dataset. The repertoires were made available in a free public database intended to serve as a resource for research on the immune response to SARS-CoV-2. Samples came from the ongoing ImmuneRACE study (first 160 participants) plus 1,254 subjects from 6 global collaborators. Sample metadata almost always included a de-identified subject ID, COVID-19 status, age in years and sex. Where available, HLA class I and class II types were taken from metadata supplied by the sample provider and were not determined by assay-based typing. The paper's findings and limits, for the study overall: How much clinical and demographic metadata was included differed by source and by participant, and the metadata was provided uncurated.

At one collaborating source in Seattle, patients were enrolled during active infection and were followed longitudinally through the course of disease. The collaborating institutions used their own protocols to collect whole blood in K2EDTA tubes. For TCRbeta analysis, collaborators shipped samples as frozen whole blood, isolated PBMCs, or DNA extracted from either of those sample types. The CDR3, cysteine through phenylalanine, is 15 amino acids long. Of the read, only the CDR3 DNA is kept; its 45 bases are in frame from base 1. Per the germline V gene, LGHNA is the CDR1 and YNFKEQ is the CDR2. V and J are trimmed by 6 bases and 3 bases, and the gene matches miss 9 bases of the junction. On this clone: It has no known antigen specificity. Base qualities are missing; no much larger clone stands one base away.

The immunoSEQ Assay, a bias-controlled multiplex PCR, was used to amplify TCRbeta CDR3 regions from genomic DNA. The study's own analysis went as follows. Within the assay, amplification of reference gene primers was used to estimate how many nucleated cells each sample contained. To quantify the absolute abundance of each unique TCRbeta CDR3 rearrangement, sequence reads were collapsed and filtered. For each sample, productive Simpson clonality was calculated as the square root of Simpson's diversity index across productive rearrangements. TCRdb retrieved this table from immuneACCESS and kept in-frame rearrangements only. Not all clones are present; in checked studies, unresolved V genes account for under half, and no reason is known for the remainder. V, J and clone size derive from that table, while D and trimming were established from the DNA sequence. Recorded for this sample are more than 150,000 clones; roughly 80% of them occurred a single time. The biggest ten clones account for roughly 12% of the sample.

The sequence links TRBV4-2 to TRBJ2-3; 7 junctional bases match TRBD2. The TCR originated in a woman of 80 years or more with COVID-19, enrolled during active disease. The source material was peripheral blood. For the CDR3, the sequence is CASRQREETTDTQYF. In nucleotide form, the sequence is TGTGCCAGCAGGCAGCGGGAAGAAACGACAGATACGCAGTATTTT.